These 14 T cell receptor beta chains were all obtained from the same sample, sequenced in a study of T-cell reconstitution after alpha-beta-depleted transplantation in children (dated by TCRdb to 2016 to 2017). Library generation was performed with PCR. The instrument given in TCRdb is Illumina HiSeq 2500. Molecular barcoding was employed in the preparation of TCR libraries, with unique molecular identifiers being used to normalize TCRbeta repertoire quantification. TCRdb's own reprocessing of the public reads used fastp at Q25 and MiXCR and kept productive beta chains. Records with the same CDR3 protein are collapsed into one entry carrying the most frequent genes and DNA. The table for this sample lists about 300,000 distinct CDR3 sequences; almost 8% of them were counted only once. Clones ranked in the top ten supply 9.1% of the sample. The label giving this sample's treatment or condition can be read as: allogeneic hematopoietic cell transplantation with graft depleted of TCRalphabeta T cells and CD19 B cells.

Here is what the overall study found, with its caveats: Hyperexpanded clone frequencies declined over subsequent months; after one year, T-cell counts and TCRbeta diversity were mostly attributed to newly produced T cells.

Their target antigens are unknown. This material consisted of peripheral blood, taken 360 days after TCRalphabeta/CD19-depleted stem cell transplant. These receptors came from a female patient between 2 and 15 years old who had a stem cell transplant for Fanconi anemia, so the T cells may come from the graft donor.

This clonotype was counted ten times or more. The chain couples TRBV7-6 to TRBJ2-2; 7 nucleotides line up with TRBD2. Trimming at V came to 4 bases and at J to 1 base, leaving 12 bases not matched to a gene. CDR3 length: 18 residues. CDR1 and CDR2 from the germline V gene are SGHVS and FNYEAQ. CDR3 loop: CASSSSFGRELNTGELFF. CDR3 bases: TGTGCCAGCAGCTCCTCTTTTGGGCGGGAGTTGAACACCGGGGAGCTGTTTTTT. Full variable domain (missing parts from reference TRBV7-6 and TRBJ2-2): GAGVSQSPRYKVTKRGQDVALRCDPISGHVSLYWYRQALGQGPEFLTYFNYEAQQDKSGLPNDRFSAERPEGSISTLTIQRTEQRDSAMYRCASSSSFGRELNTGELFFGEGSRLTVL.

This clonotype appeared many times. The chain carries TRBV2 and TRBJ2-3; 12 nucleotides line up with TRBD2. The V and J ends lost 7 bases and 5 bases, in that order; junction bases with no gene match: 7. Germline loops: CDR1 SNHLY, CDR2 FYNNEI. The CDR3 consists of 15 residues. The CDR3 DNA sequence: TGTGCCAGCACCAGGACGGGACTAGCGGGAGATACGCAGTATTTT. This encodes CASTRTGLAGDTQYF.

V usage is TRBV29-1 and J usage is TRBJ1-1; 7 positions match TRBD1. CDR1 is SQVTM, CDR2 ANQGSEA, per germline. The CDR3 covers 13 residues. V shed 4 bases, J shed 1 base, and the junction held 3 bases outside the gene matches. CDR3 in amino acids: CSVAGGENTEAFF. CDR3 DNA: TGCAGCGTTGCAGGGGGGGAGAACACTGAAGCTTTCTTT.

This clonotype was observed many times. V is TRBV4-1 and J is TRBJ1-1; TRBD1 matches at 7 bases. Germline V CDR1 and CDR2: MGHRA, YSYEKL. Trimming cost V 5 bases and J 4 bases; bases outside gene matches: 7. The CDR3 loop spans 14 amino acids. The CDR3 reads CASSSSRQGTEAFF. CDR3 coding DNA: TGCGCCAGCAGCTCTTCCAGACAGGGCACTGAAGCTTTCTTT.

This clonotype came up a few times. The chain combines TRBV9 with TRBJ2-2; TRBD2 aligns across 11 bases. The germline CDR1 and CDR2 sequences are SGDLS and YYNGEE. J gave up 1 base and V 0 bases, and 8 bases lay outside the gene matches. This CDR3 comprises 19 residues. CDR3 residues: CASSVAGTSGGGNTGELFF. In DNA form, the CDR3 reads TGTGCCAGCAGCGTAGCTGGGACTAGCGGTGGGGGGAACACCGGGGAGCTGTTTTTT. The full variable domain, completed using reference TRBV9 and TRBJ2-2, is DSGVTQTPKHLITATGQRVTLRCSPRSGDLSVYWYQQSLDQGLQFLIQYYNGEERAKGNILERFSAQQFPDLHSELNLSSLELGDSALYFCASSVAGTSGGGNTGELFFGEGSRLTVL.

About this clonotype: One base away lies a much larger clone, so this may be a sequencing read error. The V and J genes are TRBV3-1 and TRBJ2-1, with 8 positions matching TRBD2. Germline assignment: CDR1 LGHDT and CDR2 YNNKEL (reference sequence). J was trimmed by 5 bases and V by 3 bases; bases with no gene match: 3. This CDR3 is built from 14 residues. CDR3: CASSQQLADNEQFF. The CDR3 nucleotides are TGTGCCAGCAGCCAGCAACTAGCGGACAATGAGCAGTTCTTC.

This clonotype showed up many times. J is TRBJ2-7 and V is TRBV6-5; 11 bases map to TRBD2. V shed 1 base and J 7 bases; nucleotides not matched to a gene: 6. CDR1 is MNHEY and CDR2 is SVGAGI in the germline V gene. The CDR3 sequence is 15 residues long. The CDR3 DNA follows: TGTGCCAGCAGTTACTTAGCGGGGGGGCTTAGGGAGCAGTACTTC. Encoded protein: CASSYLAGGLREQYF.

A note on this clonotype: A much larger clone is a single base away; this may be a read error. A read error is likely, as this CDR3 ends without the conserved phenylalanine or tryptophan. The V gene is TRBV7-9, the J gene TRBJ2-5; tentative D call: TRBD1 (5 bases). This CDR3 spans 16 amino acids. CDR1 SEHNR and CDR2 FQNEAQ come from the germline V gene (reference sequence). Trimming left V 4 bases short and J 0 bases short, with 15 bases between. The CDR3 protein is CASSYGALLYQETQYC. CDR3 bases: TGTGCCAGCAGCTATGGGGCATTATTGTACCAAGAGACCCAGTACTGC.

The chain combines TRBV20-1 with TRBJ2-7; the D gene is possibly TRBD2 (5 bases). Germline loops: CDR1 DFQATT, CDR2 SNEGSKA (reference sequence). With 2 bases removed from V and 3 bases from J, the gap between germline ends came to 14 bases. This CDR3 comprises 14 residues. The CDR3 DNA reads as TGCAGTGCTAGATATCTTAACGCGGGCTACGAGCAGTACTTC. It specifies CSARYLNAGYEQYF.

There are many counts of this clonotype. The chain carries TRBV2 and TRBJ2-1; TRBD2 might be the D (6 bases). Per the germline V gene, CDR1 is SNHLY and CDR2 is FYNNEI. Trimming stripped 8 bases from V and 14 bases from J, with 22 bases between. This CDR3 is 13 amino acids long. This CDR3 reads CASVRAGWLEEFF. The CDR3 bases are TGTGCCAGCGTACGGGCGGGGTGGTTAGAAGAGTTCTTC. Complete variable domain (other parts from reference TRBV2 and TRBJ2-1): EPEVTQTPSHQVTQMGQEVILRCVPISNHLYFYWYRQILGQKVEFLVSFYNNEISEKSEIFDDQFSVERPDGSNFTLKIRSTKLEDSAMYFCASVRAGWLEEFFGPGTRLTVL.

This clonotype was found many times. The chain has TRBV5-6 and TRBJ2-5; 10 nucleotides match TRBD1. V shed 2 bases, J shed 3 bases, and the junction held 4 bases outside the gene matches. The CDR3 is made up of 15 amino acids. Germline CDR1 and CDR2: SGHDT and YYEEEE. DNA of the CDR3: TGTGCCAGCAGCTTTACCGGGACAGGGGAAGAGACCCAGTACTTC. This translates into CASSFTGTGEETQYF.

This clonotype was counted only a few times. This chain links TRBV6-5 with TRBJ1-2; weak D call: TRBD1 (6 bases). The germline V and J ends were trimmed by 8 bases and 3 bases, with 10 bases remaining between them. The CDR3 consists of 12 residues. Germline V lookup: CDR1 MNHEY, CDR2 SVGAGI. The CDR3 nucleotides are TGTGCCAGCGGACAGCTGCACTATGGCTACACCTTC. Its translation: CASGQLHYGYTF.

The chain joins TRBV6-1 to TRBJ1-1; the D is unclear. V dropped 6 bases and J dropped 5 bases, with 16 bases sitting between them. The CDR3 covers 14 residues. The V gene's germline CDR1 is MNHNS and CDR2 SASEGT. CDR3 nucleotide sequence: TGTGCCAGCAGCCGCCAGACATGGAGAACTGAAGCTTTCTTT. Translated, it gives CASSRQTWRTEAFF.

This clonotype was counted ten times or more. V is TRBV20-1 and J is TRBJ2-5; 8 nucleotides agree with TRBD2. CDR1 and CDR2 (germline): DFQATT, SNEGSKA (reference sequence). This CDR3 spans 15 amino acids. The trim removed 3 bases at V and 1 base at J, leaving 7 bases unmatched. The CDR3 DNA sequence: TGCAGTGCTAGCGGAAGCGGGAGTACCCAAGAGACCCAGTACTTC. Its translation is CSASGSGSTQETQYF.